This TCR beta chain was sequenced for a study of human T cells and chemical hapten exposure. This clonotype was seen ten or more times. This sample's time point: pre-sensitization, week 0. Treatment of the sample: therapeutic diphenylcyclopropenone sensitization with weekly scalp DPC. TCRdb re-called the RACE reads through MiXCR, storing one row per CDR3 protein. The top ten clones hold 9.6% of a sample with around 56,000 distinct CDR3 sequences, approximately 10% of them seen once. Here the sequenced sample was whole blood, taken in connection with sensitization to the hapten diphenylcyclopropenone (DPC). The receptor was isolated from a middle-aged man with alopecia areata. Some clones in this sample may be carry-over from other donors' samples.

CDR3 coding DNA: TGTGCCAGCAGCTTATCAGGGACCGGTGAAAAACTGTTTTTT. It specifies CASSLSGTGEKLFF. The V gene is TRBV7-8, the J gene TRBJ1-4; D perhaps matches TRBD1 (5 bases). The CDR3 totals 14 residues. Germline assignment: CDR1 SGHVS and CDR2 FQNEAQ. Trimming took 2 bases from V and 7 from J, leaving 11 bases between them.